These T cell receptor beta chains were read from a single sample in a study of monozygotic twins with inflammatory bowel disease. TCRdb derives one entry per CDR3 protein from the 5' RACE reads, leaving out DNA. The table counts about 300,000 distinct CDR3 sequences; 5.6% lies in the top ten. Sequencing used blood. The source of these receptors is a human donor with ulcerative colitis or Crohn's disease, or a healthy co-twin of an affected twin (not recorded which). The CDR3 runs from the conserved cysteine through the conserved F or W.

>TRBV29-1|15|TRBJ2-3
CSVEDGWTSLSTQYF
>TRBV4-3|18|TRBJ2-6
CASSQGVPVYSGANVLTF
>TRBV7-2|15|TRBJ1-6
CASSLVPGLGSPLHF
>TRBV1|16|TRBJ2-7
CTSSQDGLAGDYEQYF
>TRBV20-1|13|TRBJ2-7
CSAHQTNQGEQYF
>TRBV9|12|TRBJ2-1
CASSDLGHEQFF
>TRBV29-1|14|TRBJ2-7
CSVEDPEGSYEQYF
>TRBV9|15|TRBJ1-1
CASGTPKTGGTEAFF
>TRBV23-1|14|TRBJ2-7
CASIITGTDYEQYF
>TRBV9|17|TRBJ2-6
CASRGGQGRGGANVLTF
>TRBV2|13|TRBJ1-2
CASSKTGNYGYTF
>TRBV28|20|TRBJ2-1
CASTDLVASGRASAYNEQFF
>TRBV4-3|16|TRBJ2-1
CASSQGPPGDSNEQFF
>TRBV10-2|16|TRBJ1-4
CASSDLDTSTNEKLFF
>TRBV6-1|16|TRBJ1-3
CASSLNPFSSGNTIYF
>TRBV7-2|14|TRBJ2-3
CASSSGLPQGTQYF
>TRBV20-1|13|TRBJ2-1
CSAHRGLVNEQFF
>TRBV29-1|13|TRBJ2-4
CSALRTPQNIQYF
>TRBV20-1|11|TRBJ2-7
CSASRGYEQYF
>TRBV20-1|15|TRBJ2-1
CSARARQSSYNEQFF
>TRBV4-3|15|TRBJ1-2
CASSQEAGTEYGYTF
>TRBV11-2|17|TRBJ2-3
CASSRVSSGTSTGTQYF
>TRBV5-1|12|TRBJ1-6
CASRGGNSPLHF
>TRBV12-3/TRBV12-4|13|TRBJ2-4
CASRNKGFTVQYF
>TRBV27|16|TRBJ2-3
CASSLSTGRSWDTQYF
>TRBV28|16|TRBJ1-6
CASSLAGSGTVSALHF
>TRBV4-3|14|TRBJ2-7
CASSAGTGTYEQYF
>TRBV7-3|14|TRBJ2-7
CASSSSGGKYEQYF
>TRBV12-3/TRBV12-4|14|TRBJ1-3
CASSALLAGNTIYF
>TRBV7-2|15|TRBJ2-7
CASSLVGGGPVEQYF
>TRBV5-1|14|TRBJ2-5
CASKTGTAKETQYF
>TRBV5-5|13|TRBJ2-2
CASRPPPGDELFF
>TRBV7-2|14|TRBJ2-7
CASSLGGSAYEQYF
>TRBV20-1|17|TRBJ1-4
CSAKKTVSRTTNEKLFF
>TRBV28|17|TRBJ2-7
CASRTLDGRGHRYEQYF
>TRBV3-1|16|TRBJ2-5
CASSQTLTGSRETQYF
>TRBV7-2|15|TRBJ2-2
CASSLGDRGTGELFF
>TRBV4-2|11|TRBJ2-7
CASSQDSRQYF
>TRBV7-2|12|TRBJ1-1
CASSTNRGGVFF
>TRBV12-3/TRBV12-4|13|TRBJ2-7
CASSSPGRYEQYF
>TRBV12-3/TRBV12-4|17|TRBJ2-1
CASSQKTGTGSYNEQFF
>TRBV2|13|TRBJ1-4
CASVRDRDEKLFF
>TRBV2|15|TRBJ2-1
CASSYRGLAGNEQFF
>TRBV12-3/TRBV12-4|13|TRBJ2-7
CASSGGPPYEQYF
>TRBV20-1|15|TRBJ2-1
CSALYGTSRHNEQFF
>TRBV7-2|15|TRBJ2-1
CASSLGLAGADEQFF
>TRBV2|18|TRBJ1-5
CASSGTGETWAGNQPQHF
>TRBV20-1|12|TRBJ2-7
CSAKTGTYEQYF